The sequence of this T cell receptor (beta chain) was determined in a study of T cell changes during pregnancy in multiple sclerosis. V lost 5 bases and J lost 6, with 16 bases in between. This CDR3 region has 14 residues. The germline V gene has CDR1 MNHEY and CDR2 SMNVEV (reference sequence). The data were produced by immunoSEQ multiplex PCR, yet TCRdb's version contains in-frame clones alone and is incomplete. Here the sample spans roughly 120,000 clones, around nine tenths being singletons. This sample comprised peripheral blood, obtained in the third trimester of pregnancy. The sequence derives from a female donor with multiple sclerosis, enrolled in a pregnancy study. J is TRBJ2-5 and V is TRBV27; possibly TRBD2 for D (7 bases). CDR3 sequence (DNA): TGTGCCAGCAGTATCTTAGGGGGGGTCCAGACCCAGTACTTC. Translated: CASSILGGVQTQYF.